These 19 T cell receptor beta chains were all obtained from the same sample, sequenced in a study of shared clonotypes between healthy human individuals. The repertoire was sequenced with immunoSEQ multiplex PCR; TCRdb's copy has only in-frame clones and lacks some. This table holds roughly 490,000 clones, 79% found once. Material: PBMCs. The source of these receptors is a woman aged 40 to 50 in good health. Some clones in this sample may be carry-over from other donors' samples.

The chain recombines TRBV30 with TRBJ1-2; tentatively, D is TRBD1 (5 bases). Per germline, CDR1 GTSNPN and CDR2 SVGIG (reference sequence). This CDR3 contains 14 residues. The germline V and J ends were trimmed by 0 bases and 6 bases, with 14 bases remaining between them. The CDR3 region is CAWSVPGHLDGYTF. CDR3 coding DNA: TGTGCCTGGAGTGTGCCAGGACATTTGGATGGCTACACCTTC.

The V gene is TRBV5-4, the J gene TRBJ2-5, with TRBD1 identical over 9 bases. Germline-derived CDR1 and CDR2 are SGHNT and YYREEE (reference sequence). The CDR3 has 15 residues. V shed 0 bases and J 5 bases; nucleotides not matched to a gene: 5. CDR3 sequence (DNA): TGTGCCAGCAGCTTGGACAGGGGGCTTGGTGAGACCCAGTACTTC. It translates to CASSLDRGLGETQYF.

This clone was detected only once. The CDR3 reads CASSYSPGLDADTQYF. In DNA, the CDR3 is TGTGCCAGCAGTTACTCTCCGGGACTAGATGCGGATACGCAGTATTTT. This sequence joins TRBV6-5 and TRBJ2-3; TRBD2 matches at 8 bases. The CDR3 extends over 16 amino acids. V was clipped by 0 bases and J by 6 bases; unmatched bases: 8. CDR1 and CDR2 (germline): MNHEY, SVGAGI.

The chain has TRBV6-5 and TRBJ1-2, with TRBD1 as a possible D gene (6 bases). The CDR3 is 15 residues long. Germline V gene data show CDR1 as MNHEY and CDR2 as SVGAGI. V was cut by 2 bases and J by 2 bases, with 12 bases left in between. CDR3 residues: CASSYLPQGNYGYTF. The CDR3 DNA is TGTGCCAGCAGTTACCTCCCACAGGGAAACTATGGCTACACCTTC.

The chain combines TRBV19 with TRBJ1-2, with 8 bases lining up with TRBD1. CDR1 LNHDA and CDR2 SQIVND come from the germline V gene (reference sequence). After removal of 4 bases from V and 0 bases from J, the junction contained 1 base not matched to a gene. The CDR3 consists of 14 residues. In DNA form, the CDR3 reads TGTGCCAGTAGTACGACAGGGGCTAACTATGGCTACACCTTC. Amino acid sequence: CASSTTGANYGYTF.

The chain carries TRBV30 and TRBJ2-5; D is uncertain. Trimming removed 3 bases at V and 2 bases at J, with 7 bases between. The CDR3 contains 12 residues. Looked up from germline, CDR1 is GTSNPN and CDR2 is SVGIG (reference sequence). Here the CDR3 reads CAWSKVQETQYF. CDR3 sequence (DNA): TGTGCCTGGAGCAAGGTGCAAGAGACCCAGTACTTC.

This clone was recorded at least ten times. The rearrangement uses TRBV25-1 and TRBJ2-1, with D perhaps matching TRBD2 (6 bases). From germline, CDR1 is MGHDK and CDR2 SYGVNS. V dropped 5 bases and J dropped 8 bases, with 25 bases sitting between them. The CDR3 loop spans 17 amino acids. In nucleotides, the CDR3 is TGTGCCAGCAGTAGGTCAGGCGCCGGACTTCGGGGGTATGAGCAGTTCTTC. This gives the protein CASSRSGAGLRGYEQFF.

CDR3 nucleotide sequence: TGCGCCAGGCGGGTAAGCTCCTACAATGAGCAGTTCTTC. Translated: CARRVSSYNEQFF. The V gene is TRBV10-2, the J gene TRBJ2-1; D might be TRBD2 (5 bases). The V end lost 9 bases, the J end lost 0 bases, and 9 bases lay between the germline ends. The CDR3 extends over 13 amino acids. Germline assignment: CDR1 WSHSY and CDR2 SAAADI.

This clone has only a few counts. V gene TRBV10-2 combines with J gene TRBJ2-7, with 9 nucleotides matching TRBD2. The CDR3 spans 15 residues. The germline gives CDR1 WSHSY, CDR2 SAAADI. After removal of 8 bases from V and 2 bases from J, the junction contained 10 bases not matched to a gene. CDR3 in amino acids: CASEASGIQTYEQYF. DNA for the CDR3: TGCGCCAGCGAGGCTAGCGGGATCCAAACCTACGAGCAGTACTTC.

This clone was detected once. This sequence joins TRBV18 and TRBJ2-1; 9 bases are a match to TRBD1. The CDR3 extends over 17 amino acids. The junction had 15 bases not matched to a gene; V was cut back by 4 bases and J by 8 bases. Looked up from germline, CDR1 is KGHSH and CDR2 is LQKENI. DNA for the CDR3: TGTGCCAGCTCACGGCGACAGGGGGATCCCACCGGGGATGAGCAGTTCTTC. As protein: CASSRRQGDPTGDEQFF.

This clone was recorded once. CDR3 nucleotides: TGTGCCAGCCGACAGGGTTTTGGGGAGCAGTACTTC. It yields the protein CASRQGFGEQYF. The gene calls are TRBV6-6 and TRBJ2-7, with 7 bases fitting TRBD1. The CDR3 length is 12 residues. With 8 bases clipped from V and 7 bases from J, the junction kept 8 bases outside the gene matches. Per germline, CDR1 MNHNY and CDR2 SVGAGI (reference sequence).

The chain carries TRBV30 and TRBJ2-7; TRBD2 matches 8 bases. The CDR3 is 15 residues long. CDR1 and CDR2 (germline): GTSNPN, SVGIG (reference sequence). With 0 bases clipped from V and 3 bases from J, the junction kept 7 bases outside the gene matches. CDR3 sequence (DNA): TGTGCCTGGAGTGTAGGGGGTAGCGGGAACTACGAGCAGTACTTC. Protein product: CAWSVGGSGNYEQYF.

This chain connects TRBV18 to TRBJ2-1; 9 bases are a match to TRBD1. Germline-derived CDR1 and CDR2 are KGHSH and LQKENI. V trimming: 4 bases; J trimming: 2 bases; junction bases outside the gene matches: 18. The CDR3 contains 20 residues. CDR3 amino acids: CASSLRPGQGMDGAYNEQFF. The DNA of the CDR3 is TGTGCCAGCTCACTACGCCCGGGACAGGGAATGGATGGTGCCTACAATGAGCAGTTCTTC.

This sequence joins TRBV2 and TRBJ1-1; D remains unclear. Germline V gives CDR1 SNHLY, CDR2 FYNNEI. The CDR3 sequence is 13 residues long. Trimming left V 5 bases short and J 1 base short, with 8 bases between. The CDR3 nucleotides are TGTGCCAGCAGTACTTGGTCGAACACTGAAGCTTTCTTT. Amino acid sequence: CASSTWSNTEAFF.

The J gene is TRBJ1-1, the V gene TRBV5-4; possible D gene TRBD1, 5 bases. The V and J ends lost 0 bases and 7 bases respectively, with 13 bases between them. CDR1 and CDR2 from the germline V gene are SGHNT and YYREEE (reference sequence). This CDR3 contains 14 residues. The CDR3 loop reads CASSLAGAGGEAFF. The CDR3 DNA is TGTGCCAGCAGCTTGGCAGGAGCGGGGGGTGAAGCTTTCTTT.

Here the CDR3 reads CAISVRLSTTGQYF. In nucleotides, the CDR3 is TGTGCCATCAGTGTTCGTCTCTCCACGACGGGGCAGTACTTC. This chain links TRBV10-3 with TRBJ2-7; no clear D gene. The CDR3 is made up of 14 amino acids. The V gene's germline CDR1 is ENHRY and CDR2 SYGVKD. The ends were cut back, 4 bases at V and 9 bases at J, with 19 bases in the middle.

In regard to this clone: One junction end does not reproduce the germline sequence, and a read error may be involved. The chain is built from TRBV5-1 and TRBJ2-2; D might be TRBD1 or TRBD2, each matching 5 bases. CDR1 and CDR2 from the germline V gene are SGHRS and YFSETQ. The CDR3 sequence is 15 residues long. The CDR3 region has the DNA TGCGCCACTGCACTAGGGGCGCGGAACTCCGGGGAGCTGTTTTTT. This translates into CATALGARNSGELFF.

V and J are TRBV6-6 and TRBJ1-5; possibly TRBD1 for D (5 bases). Germline-derived CDR1 and CDR2 are MNHNY and SVGAGI (reference sequence). V was clipped by 6 bases and J by 1 base, with 10 bases between them. This CDR3 contains 14 residues. The CDR3: CASSRDGSNQPQHF. The CDR3 DNA follows: TGTGCCAGCAGCAGGGACGGCAGCAATCAGCCCCAGCATTTT.

This clone occurred many times. The chain employs TRBV5-4 and TRBJ2-5, with D tentatively TRBD1 (5 bases). The end of the DNA fits TRBJ2-7 better, so the J call may be wrong. Germline V gene lookup returns CDR1 SGHNT and CDR2 YYREEE (reference sequence). CDR3 size: 17 residues. CDR3 bases: TGTGCCAGCAGCAAAGGACAAACCTTCGGGCCGATCTACGAGCAGTACTTC. Residues: CASSKGQTFGPIYEQYF.